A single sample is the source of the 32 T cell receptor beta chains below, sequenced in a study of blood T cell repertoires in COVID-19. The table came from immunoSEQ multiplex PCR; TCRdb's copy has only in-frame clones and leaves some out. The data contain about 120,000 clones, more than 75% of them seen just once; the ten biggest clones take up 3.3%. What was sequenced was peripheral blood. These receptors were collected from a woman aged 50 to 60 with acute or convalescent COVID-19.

The CDR3 protein is CASSSRTSGKDEQFF. Here the CDR3 DNA reads TGTGCCAGTAGTTCAAGGACTAGCGGGAAGGATGAGCAGTTCTTC. The rearrangement joins TRBV19 to TRBJ2-1; TRBD2 agrees at 12 bases. Germline CDR1 reads LNHDA; CDR2 reads SQIVND (reference sequence). The CDR3 length is 15 residues. The trim removed 5 bases at V and 8 bases at J, leaving 7 bases unmatched.

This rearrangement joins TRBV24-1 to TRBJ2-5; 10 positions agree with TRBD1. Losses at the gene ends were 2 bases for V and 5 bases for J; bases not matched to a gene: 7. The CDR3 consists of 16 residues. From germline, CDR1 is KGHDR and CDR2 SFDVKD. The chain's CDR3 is CATSDSRQGAAETQYF. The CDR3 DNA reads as TGTGCCACCAGTGATTCCCGACAGGGGGCGGCGGAGACCCAGTACTTC.

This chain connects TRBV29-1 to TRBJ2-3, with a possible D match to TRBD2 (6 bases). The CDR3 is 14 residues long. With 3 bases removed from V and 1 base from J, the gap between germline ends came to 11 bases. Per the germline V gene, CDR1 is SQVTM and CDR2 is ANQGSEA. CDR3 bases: TGCAGCGTTGAGCCCGGCGGGGGCACAGATACGCAGTATTTT. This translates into CSVEPGGGTDTQYF.

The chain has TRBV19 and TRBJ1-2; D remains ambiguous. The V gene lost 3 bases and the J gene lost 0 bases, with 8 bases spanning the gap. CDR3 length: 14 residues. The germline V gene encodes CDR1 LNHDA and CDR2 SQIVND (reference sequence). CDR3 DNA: TGTGCCAGTAGTATTGCCGGGGCTAACTATGGCTACACCTTC. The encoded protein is CASSIAGANYGYTF.

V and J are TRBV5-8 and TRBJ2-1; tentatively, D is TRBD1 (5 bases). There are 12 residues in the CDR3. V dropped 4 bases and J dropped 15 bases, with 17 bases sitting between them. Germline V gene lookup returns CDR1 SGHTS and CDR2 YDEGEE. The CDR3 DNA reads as TGTGCCAGCAGCCCACCGCCAGGGTCTGCGTTCTTC. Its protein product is CASSPPPGSAFF.

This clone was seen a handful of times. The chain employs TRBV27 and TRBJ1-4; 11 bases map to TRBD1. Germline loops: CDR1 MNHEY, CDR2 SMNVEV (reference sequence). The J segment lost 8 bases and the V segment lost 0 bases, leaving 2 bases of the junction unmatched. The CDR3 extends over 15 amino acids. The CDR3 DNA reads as TGTGCCAGCAGTTTATCGGGACAGGGGGTGGAAAAACTGTTTTTT. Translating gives CASSLSGQGVEKLFF.

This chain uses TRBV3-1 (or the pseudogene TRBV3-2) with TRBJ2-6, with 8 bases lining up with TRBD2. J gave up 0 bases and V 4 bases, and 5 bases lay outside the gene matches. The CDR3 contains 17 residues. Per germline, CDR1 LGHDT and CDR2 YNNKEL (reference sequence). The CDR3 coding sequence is TGTGCCAGCAGCCGGCTAGCGGGCCTCTCTGGGGCCAACGTCCTGACTTTC. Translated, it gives CASSRLAGLSGANVLTF.

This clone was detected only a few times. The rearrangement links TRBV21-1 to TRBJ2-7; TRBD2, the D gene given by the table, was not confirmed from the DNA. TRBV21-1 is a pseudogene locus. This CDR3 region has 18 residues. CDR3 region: CASSKERGLAGVGGEQYF. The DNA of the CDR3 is TGTGCCAGCAGCAAAGAGAGGGGGCTAGCGGGAGTTGGTGGCGAGCAGTACTTC.

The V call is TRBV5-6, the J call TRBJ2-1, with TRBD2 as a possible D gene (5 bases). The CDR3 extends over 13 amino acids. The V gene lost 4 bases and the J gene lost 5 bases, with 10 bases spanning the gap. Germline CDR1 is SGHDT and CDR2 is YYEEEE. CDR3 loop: CASSLPGNNEQFF. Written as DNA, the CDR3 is TGTGCCAGCAGCCTCCCGGGGAACAATGAGCAGTTCTTC.

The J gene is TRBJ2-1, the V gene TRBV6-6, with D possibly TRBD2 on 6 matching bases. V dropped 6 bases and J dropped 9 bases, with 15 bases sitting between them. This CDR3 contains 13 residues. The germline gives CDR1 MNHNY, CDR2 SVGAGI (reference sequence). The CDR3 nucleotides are TGTGCCAGCAGCCCGGGTGTGGGGGGTGAGCAGTTCTTC. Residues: CASSPGVGGEQFF.

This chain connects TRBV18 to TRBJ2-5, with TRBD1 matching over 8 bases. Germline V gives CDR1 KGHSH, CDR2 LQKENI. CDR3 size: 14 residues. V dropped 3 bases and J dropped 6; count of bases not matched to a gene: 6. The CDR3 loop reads CASSPADRAQTQYF. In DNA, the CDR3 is TGTGCCAGCTCACCGGCGGACAGGGCCCAGACCCAGTACTTC. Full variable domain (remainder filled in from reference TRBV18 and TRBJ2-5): NAGVMQNPRHLVRRRGQEARLRCSPMKGHSHVYWYRQLPEEGLKFMVYLQKENIIDESGMPKERFSAEFPKEGPSILRIQQVVRGDSAAYFCASSPADRAQTQYFGPGTRLLVL.

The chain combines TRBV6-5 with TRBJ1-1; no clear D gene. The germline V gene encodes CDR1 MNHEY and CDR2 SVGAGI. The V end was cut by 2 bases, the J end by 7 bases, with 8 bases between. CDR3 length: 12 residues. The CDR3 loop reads CASSYGPGEAFF. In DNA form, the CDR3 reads TGTGCCAGCAGTTACGGTCCCGGTGAAGCTTTCTTT.

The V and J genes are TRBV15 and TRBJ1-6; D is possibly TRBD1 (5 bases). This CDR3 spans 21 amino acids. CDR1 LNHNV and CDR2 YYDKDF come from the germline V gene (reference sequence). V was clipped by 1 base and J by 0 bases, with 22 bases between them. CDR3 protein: CATSRGYDSVYSGSYNSPLHF. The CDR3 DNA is TGTGCCACCAGCAGAGGATATGACAGTGTATATTCGGGCTCCTATAATTCACCCCTCCACTTT. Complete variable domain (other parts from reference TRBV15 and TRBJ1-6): DAMVIQNPRYQVTQFGKPVTLSCSQTLNHNVMYWYQQKSSQAPKLLFHYYDKDFNNEADTPDNFQSRRPNTSFCFLDIRSPGLGDTAMYLCATSRGYDSVYSGSYNSPLHFGNGTRLTVT.

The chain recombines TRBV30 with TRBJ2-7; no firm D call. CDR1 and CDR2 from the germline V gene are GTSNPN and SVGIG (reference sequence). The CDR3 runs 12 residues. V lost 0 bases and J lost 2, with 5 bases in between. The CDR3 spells CAWSVGAYEQYF. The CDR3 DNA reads TGTGCCTGGAGTGTAGGAGCCTACGAGCAGTACTTC.

CDR3 amino acids: CASGTASTDTQYF. The CDR3 region has the DNA TGTGCCAGTGGGACAGCTAGCACAGATACGCAGTATTTT. The chain couples TRBV2 to TRBJ2-3, with 7 bases aligning to TRBD1. J was trimmed by 0 bases and V by 9 bases; bases with no gene match: 3. Germline CDR1 SNHLY, CDR2 FYNNEI. The CDR3 runs 13 residues.

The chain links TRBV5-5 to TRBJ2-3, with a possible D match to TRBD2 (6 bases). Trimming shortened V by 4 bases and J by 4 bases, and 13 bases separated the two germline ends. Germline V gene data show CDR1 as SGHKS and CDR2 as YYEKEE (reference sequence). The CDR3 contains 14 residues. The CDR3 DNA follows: TGTGCCAGCAGCCCAAGCGGGCCTGCAGATACGCAGTATTTT. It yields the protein CASSPSGPADTQYF.

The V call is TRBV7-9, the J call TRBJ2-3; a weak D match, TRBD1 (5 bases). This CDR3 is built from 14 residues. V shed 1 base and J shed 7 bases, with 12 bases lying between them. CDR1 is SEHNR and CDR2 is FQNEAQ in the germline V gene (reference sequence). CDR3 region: CASSLGLGPYTQYF. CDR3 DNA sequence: TGTGCCAGCAGCTTAGGCTTGGGGCCCTATACGCAGTATTTT.

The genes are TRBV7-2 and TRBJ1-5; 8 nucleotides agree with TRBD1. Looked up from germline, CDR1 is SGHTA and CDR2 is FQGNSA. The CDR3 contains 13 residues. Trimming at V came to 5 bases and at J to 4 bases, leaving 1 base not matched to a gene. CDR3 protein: CASSGQGNQPQHF. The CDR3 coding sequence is TGTGCCAGCAGCGGACAGGGTAATCAGCCCCAGCATTTT.

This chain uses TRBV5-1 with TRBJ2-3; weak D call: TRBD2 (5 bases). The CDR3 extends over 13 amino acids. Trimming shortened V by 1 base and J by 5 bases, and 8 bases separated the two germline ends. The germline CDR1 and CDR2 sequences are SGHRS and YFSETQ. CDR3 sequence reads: CASSLNGIDTQYF. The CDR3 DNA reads TGCGCCAGCAGCTTGAACGGGATAGATACGCAGTATTTT.

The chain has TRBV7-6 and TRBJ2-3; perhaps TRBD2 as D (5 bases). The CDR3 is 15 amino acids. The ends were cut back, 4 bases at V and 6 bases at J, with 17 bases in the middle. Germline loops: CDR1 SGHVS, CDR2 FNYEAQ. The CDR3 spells CASSSPEDPRDTQYF. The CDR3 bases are TGTGCCAGCAGCTCACCGGAGGATCCCCGGGATACGCAGTATTTT.

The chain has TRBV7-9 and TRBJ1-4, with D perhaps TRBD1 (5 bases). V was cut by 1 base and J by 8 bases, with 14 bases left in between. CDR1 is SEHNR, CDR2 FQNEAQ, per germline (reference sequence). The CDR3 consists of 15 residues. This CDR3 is CASSLGGREEEKLFF. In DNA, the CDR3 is TGTGCCAGCAGCTTAGGTGGCAGGGAGGAGGAAAAACTGTTTTTT.

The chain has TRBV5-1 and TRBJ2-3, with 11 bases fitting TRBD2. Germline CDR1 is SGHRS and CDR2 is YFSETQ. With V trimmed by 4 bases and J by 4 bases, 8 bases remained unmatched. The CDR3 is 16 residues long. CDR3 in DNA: TGCGCCAGCAGCCGCCCACTAGCGGGAGTCTCAGATACGCAGTATTTT. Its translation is CASSRPLAGVSDTQYF.

CDR3 in amino acids: CATSDALGGGSYNEQFF. The CDR3 nucleotides read TGTGCCACCAGTGATGCCCTAGGCGGAGGCTCCTACAATGAGCAGTTCTTC. The chain is built from TRBV24-1 and TRBJ2-1, with a tentative D call TRBD2 (5 bases). The V end lost 3 bases, the J end lost 0 bases, and 14 bases lay between the germline ends. Germline loops: CDR1 KGHDR, CDR2 SFDVKD. The CDR3 has 17 amino acids.

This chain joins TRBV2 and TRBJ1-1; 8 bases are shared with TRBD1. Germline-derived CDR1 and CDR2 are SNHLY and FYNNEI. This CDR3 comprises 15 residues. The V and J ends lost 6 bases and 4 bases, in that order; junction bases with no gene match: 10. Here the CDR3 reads CASSYQGAGGTEAFF. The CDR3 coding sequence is TGTGCCAGCAGCTACCAGGGGGCCGGTGGCACTGAAGCTTTCTTT.

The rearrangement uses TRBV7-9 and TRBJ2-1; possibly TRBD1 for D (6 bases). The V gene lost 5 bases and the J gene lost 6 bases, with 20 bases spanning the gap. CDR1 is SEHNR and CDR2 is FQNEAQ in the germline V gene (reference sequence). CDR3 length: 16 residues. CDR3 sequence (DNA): TGTGCCAGCAGCCCAGGGGAACCGACATCGGGCAATGAGCAGTTCTTC. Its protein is CASSPGEPTSGNEQFF.

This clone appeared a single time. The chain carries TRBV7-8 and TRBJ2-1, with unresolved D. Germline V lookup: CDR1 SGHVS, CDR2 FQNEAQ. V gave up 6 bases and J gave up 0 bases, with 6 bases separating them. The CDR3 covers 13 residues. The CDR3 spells CASRPSSYNEQFF. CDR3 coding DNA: TGTGCCAGCAGACCGAGCTCCTACAATGAGCAGTTCTTC.

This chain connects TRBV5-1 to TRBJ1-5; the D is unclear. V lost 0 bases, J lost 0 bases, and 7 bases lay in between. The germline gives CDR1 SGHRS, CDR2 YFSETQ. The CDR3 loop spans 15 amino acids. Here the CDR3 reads CASSLGQDSNQPQHF. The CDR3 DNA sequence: TGCGCCAGCAGCTTGGGGCAGGATAGCAATCAGCCCCAGCATTTT.

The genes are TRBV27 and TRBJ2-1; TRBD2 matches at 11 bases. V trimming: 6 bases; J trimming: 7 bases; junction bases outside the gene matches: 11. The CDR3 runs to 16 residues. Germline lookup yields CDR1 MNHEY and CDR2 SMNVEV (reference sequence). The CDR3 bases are TGTGCCAGCAGGACCTCCGGGACTAGCGGAACTAATGAGCAGTTCTTC. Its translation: CASRTSGTSGTNEQFF.

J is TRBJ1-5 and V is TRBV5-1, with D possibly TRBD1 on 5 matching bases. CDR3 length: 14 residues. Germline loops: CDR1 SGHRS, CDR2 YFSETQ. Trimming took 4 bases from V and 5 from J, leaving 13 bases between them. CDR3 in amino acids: CASSPGGFDQPQHF. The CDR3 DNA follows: TGCGCCAGCAGCCCCGGGGGGTTCGATCAGCCCCAGCATTTT.

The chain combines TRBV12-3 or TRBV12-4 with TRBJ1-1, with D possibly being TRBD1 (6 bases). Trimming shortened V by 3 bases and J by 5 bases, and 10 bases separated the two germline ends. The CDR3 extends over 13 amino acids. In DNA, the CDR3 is TGTGCCAGCAGTTTCAAGGGGGGGACTGAAGCTTTCTTT. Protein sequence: CASSFKGGTEAFF.

The CDR3 spells CASSFIAGGYEQYF. The CDR3, as DNA: TGTGCCAGCAGCTTTATAGCGGGAGGCTACGAGCAGTACTTC. The chain couples TRBV13 to TRBJ2-7, with 10 bases aligning to TRBD2. Unmatched junction bases numbered 2, after V lost 3 bases and J lost 3 bases. Looked up from germline, CDR1 is PRHDT and CDR2 is FYEKMQ (reference sequence). The CDR3 is 14 amino acids.

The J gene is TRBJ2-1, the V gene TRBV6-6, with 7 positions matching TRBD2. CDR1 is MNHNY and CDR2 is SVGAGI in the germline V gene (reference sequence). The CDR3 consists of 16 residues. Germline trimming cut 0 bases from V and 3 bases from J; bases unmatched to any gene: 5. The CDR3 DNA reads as TGTGCCAGCAGTTACTCTACGGGAGGAGGCTACAATGAGCAGTTCTTC. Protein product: CASSYSTGGGYNEQFF.